A single sample is the source of the 32 T cell receptor beta chains below, sequenced in a study of Tregs in tolerant kidney transplant recipients (dated by TCRdb to the late 2010s). Their antigen targets remain unknown. Library preparation used the immunoSEQ multiplex PCR assay. TCRdb obtained this table from immuneACCESS and retained in-frame rearrangements with V and J assigned. These tables miss some clones; where compared with another copy, unresolved V genes account for less than half of the shortfall, and the remainder is unexplained. Within this sample are around 31,000 clones, with about 79% of them counted one time only. Of the sample, about 2.2% falls within the top ten clones. The specimen was Tregs from blood cultured with allogeneic cells. The receptors stem from a human donor in good health.

The V and J genes are TRBV20-1 and TRBJ1-1; no clear D gene. The CDR3 has 9 amino acids. Germline CDR1 and CDR2: DFQATT and SNEGSKA (reference sequence). The CDR3 DNA sequence: TGCAGACCTGGGACTGAAGCTTTCTTT. It yields the protein CRPGTEAFF.

In this sample, this clone is medium-sized. The rearrangement links TRBV27 to TRBJ1-1, with TRBD1 identical over 9 bases. After removal of 6 bases from V and 5 bases from J, the junction contained 7 bases not matched to a gene. CDR3 size: 14 residues. CDR1 and CDR2 (germline): MNHEY, SMNVEV (reference sequence). The CDR3 nucleotides read TGTGCCAGCAGGAACAGGGGGCGGGGGACTGAAGCTTTCTTT. Its protein product is CASRNRGRGTEAFF.

The chain uses TRBV6-4 and TRBJ2-1; 7 bases match TRBD2. Germline lookup yields CDR1 MRHNA and CDR2 SNTAGT. Losses at the gene ends were 3 bases for V and 3 bases for J; bases not matched to a gene: 11. This CDR3 spans 17 amino acids. The CDR3 nucleotides are TGTGCCAGCAGTGAGGAACATCTAGCGGACCGCTACAATGAGCAGTTCTTC. This codes for CASSEEHLADRYNEQFF.

This chain connects TRBV5-1 to TRBJ2-3; TRBD1 might be the D (6 bases). This CDR3 is 12 amino acids long. Germline CDR1 and CDR2: SGHRS and YFSETQ. V lost 7 bases and J 5 bases, leaving 11 bases between the germline ends. This CDR3 is CASQGFVDTQYF. In nucleotides, the CDR3 is TGCGCCAGCCAGGGGTTCGTAGATACGCAGTATTTT.

The chain links TRBV27 to TRBJ1-5, with D possibly matching TRBD1 (6 bases). This CDR3 contains 17 residues. V lost 5 bases and J lost 0, with 17 bases in between. Germline values: CDR1 MNHEY, CDR2 SMNVEV (reference sequence). CDR3 residues: CASSPLGGLGSNQPQHF. The CDR3 DNA is TGTGCCAGCAGTCCTCTCGGGGGGCTAGGTAGCAATCAGCCCCAGCATTTT.

J is TRBJ1-1 and V is TRBV2; a possible D gene is TRBD1 (6 bases). This CDR3 spans 14 amino acids. Per germline, CDR1 SNHLY and CDR2 FYNNEI. Trimming stripped 2 bases from V and 0 bases from J, with 7 bases between. The CDR3 bases are TGTGCCAGCAGTGAACACAGGGTGAACACTGAAGCTTTCTTT. Translation: CASSEHRVNTEAFF. The full variable domain, its missing parts supplied by reference TRBV2 and TRBJ1-1, is EPEVTQTPSHQVTQMGQEVILRCVPISNHLYFYWYRQILGQKVEFLVSFYNNEISEKSEIFDDQFSVERPDGSNFTLKIRSTKLEDSAMYFCASSEHRVNTEAFFGQGTRLTVV.

The chain combines TRBV18 with TRBJ1-2, with D unresolved. V was shortened by 2 bases and J by 8 bases, with 6 bases between the two germline ends. Germline V gives CDR1 KGHSH, CDR2 LQKENI. The CDR3 runs to 11 residues. This CDR3 reads CASSPGWGYTF. The CDR3, as DNA: TGTGCCAGCTCACCAGGGTGGGGCTACACCTTC.

The rearrangement uses TRBV7-6 and TRBJ1-4; 8 positions agree with TRBD1. V was clipped by 5 bases and J by 6 bases; unmatched bases: 8. The CDR3 covers 15 residues. Germline-derived CDR1 and CDR2 are SGHVS and FNYEAQ. CDR3 sequence reads: CASSVQGAKDEKLFF. DNA of the CDR3: TGTGCCAGCAGCGTCCAGGGGGCGAAAGATGAAAAACTGTTTTTT.

The J gene is TRBJ2-2, the V gene TRBV19; D might be TRBD2 (5 bases). The V gene lost 5 bases and the J gene lost 6 bases, with 16 bases spanning the gap. The germline CDR1 and CDR2 sequences are LNHDA and SQIVND (reference sequence). The CDR3 totals 15 residues. The CDR3 here is CASSPERRHPGELFF. The CDR3 DNA reads as TGTGCCAGTAGTCCCGAGCGGAGACACCCCGGGGAGCTGTTTTTT.

This chain connects TRBV7-8 to TRBJ1-2, with 8 positions matching TRBD1. This CDR3 contains 15 residues. V was pared by 4 bases and J by 3 bases, with 7 bases of the junction left unmatched. Per germline, CDR1 SGHVS and CDR2 FQNEAQ. The CDR3: CASSSDRGSHYGYTF. DNA of the CDR3: TGTGCCAGCAGCTCAGACAGGGGATCCCACTATGGCTACACCTTC.

This CDR3 reads CASSWRGGDTEAFF. The CDR3 region has the DNA TGTGCCAGCAGCTGGCGGGGAGGAGACACTGAAGCTTTCTTT. This chain uses TRBV7-2 with TRBJ1-1; the D is unclear. V dropped 4 bases and J dropped 3 bases, with 12 bases sitting between them. Germline V lookup: CDR1 SGHTA, CDR2 FQGNSA. CDR3 size: 14 residues.

The V and J genes are TRBV6-5 and TRBJ2-3; tentatively, D is TRBD2 (5 bases). The CDR3 has 15 amino acids. V gave up 2 bases and J gave up 0 bases, with 9 bases separating them. Germline V CDR1 and CDR2: MNHEY, SVGAGI. CDR3 amino acids: CASSYRESSTDTQYF. The CDR3 DNA is TGTGCCAGCAGTTACAGGGAGAGTAGCACAGATACGCAGTATTTT.

The chain has TRBV21-1 and TRBJ2-6; TRBD1 reflects the table's D call only, with no check against the DNA. TRBV21-1 is an annotated pseudogene. The CDR3 runs to 19 residues. DNA for the CDR3: TGTGCCAGCAGCCGGCGATCCCCCGACAGGGCGGCTGGGGCCAACGTCCTGACTTTC. It specifies CASSRRSPDRAAGANVLTF.

The chain combines TRBV7-9 with TRBJ1-2, with no clear D. The germline CDR1 and CDR2 sequences are SEHNR and FQNEAQ (reference sequence). This CDR3 is 15 amino acids long. V was trimmed by 6 bases and J by 2 bases, leaving 16 bases between them. CDR3 amino acids: CASSPVGQANYGYTF. CDR3 sequence (DNA): TGTGCCAGCAGTCCCGTAGGGCAGGCAAACTATGGCTACACCTTC.

The rearrangement joins TRBV28 to TRBJ2-1; TRBD1 matches at 9 bases. Germline CDR1 is MDHEN and CDR2 is SYDVKM. Trimming removed 8 bases from V and 2 bases from J; junction bases left unmatched: 4. The CDR3 covers 14 residues. DNA for the CDR3: TGTGCCAGCCTGGGACAGGGTACCTACAATGAGCAGTTCTTC. Encoded protein: CASLGQGTYNEQFF.

The CDR3 is CASSVRGGRGEDTQYF. CDR3 DNA: TGTGCCAGCAGCGTGCGAGGAGGGAGGGGGGAGGATACGCAGTATTTT. The rearrangement joins TRBV9 to TRBJ2-3; D is perhaps TRBD2 (7 bases). The CDR3 is 16 amino acids. Germline CDR1 reads SGDLS; CDR2 reads YYNGEE. V was cut by 2 bases and J by 6 bases, with 19 bases left in between.

The chain is built from TRBV7-3 and TRBJ2-2; D is undetermined. Germline values: CDR1 SGHTA, CDR2 FQGTGA. Trimming stripped 9 bases from V and 1 base from J, with 12 bases between. CDR3 length: 14 residues. CDR3 DNA: TGTGCCAGTCGAAACGGACGGAACACCGGGGAGCTGTTTTTT. Translation: CASRNGRNTGELFF.

This chain uses TRBV11-2 with TRBJ2-7; TRBD1 aligns across 7 bases. V shed 3 bases, J shed 5 bases, and the junction held 10 bases outside the gene matches. CDR1 and CDR2 from the germline V gene are SGHAT and FQNNGV. CDR3 length equals 15 residues. For the CDR3, the DNA is TGTGCCAGCAGCTTCTCCGGGACAGACTCAAACGAGCAGTACTTC. Translated: CASSFSGTDSNEQYF. Using reference TRBV11-2 and TRBJ2-7 for the parts outside the CDR3, the full variable domain is EAGVAQSPRYKIIEKRQSVAFWCNPISGHATLYWYQQILGQGPKLLIQFQNNGVVDDSQLPKDRFSAERLKGVDSTLKIQPAKLEDSAVYLCASSFSGTDSNEQYFGPGTRLTVT.

The chain recombines TRBV11-3 with TRBJ1-4; TRBD1 aligns across 10 bases. The CDR3 is made up of 15 amino acids. V lost 3 bases, J lost 4 bases, and 2 bases stayed unmatched. Germline V lookup: CDR1 SGHNT, CDR2 YENEEA. The CDR3 protein is CASSFGTGVNEKLFF. In DNA, the CDR3 is TGTGCCAGCAGCTTCGGGACAGGGGTTAATGAAAAACTGTTTTTT.

This chain connects TRBV2 to TRBJ1-5; the D gene is possibly TRBD1 (5 bases). Germline V gene sequence: CDR1 SNHLY, CDR2 FYNNEI. The CDR3 consists of 14 residues. V lost 4 bases and J 4 bases, leaving 11 bases between the germline ends. CDR3 loop: CASSARQYNQPQHF. CDR3 sequence (DNA): TGTGCCAGCAGTGCAAGACAGTATAATCAGCCCCAGCATTTT.

The rearrangement joins TRBV5-4 to TRBJ2-7; D perhaps matches TRBD1 (5 bases). This CDR3 contains 13 residues. V dropped 1 base and J dropped 3 bases, with 8 bases sitting between them. Germline values: CDR1 SGHNT, CDR2 YYREEE (reference sequence). CDR3 region: CASSLRQGYEQYF. The CDR3 DNA reads TGTGCCAGCAGCTTGCGTCAGGGCTACGAGCAGTACTTC.

The chain uses TRBV11-1 and TRBJ2-7; D tentatively reads TRBD1 or TRBD2 (5 bases each). From germline, CDR1 is SGHAT and CDR2 FQDESV (reference sequence). CDR3 length equals 15 residues. V was pared by 4 bases and J by 0 bases, with 13 bases between. The CDR3 protein is CASSYPGPSSYEQYF. The CDR3 DNA sequence: TGTGCCAGCAGCTATCCGGGGCCGAGCTCCTACGAGCAGTACTTC.

The chain uses TRBV9 and TRBJ2-5; 7 bases are a match to TRBD2. The CDR3 loop spans 16 amino acids. Germline V gene data show CDR1 as SGDLS and CDR2 as YYNGEE. V dropped 2 bases and J dropped 5; count of bases not matched to a gene: 12. In DNA form, the CDR3 reads TGTGCCAGCAGCGTTGGGCCACTAGCGCTTGGGGAGACCCAGTACTTC. Translating gives CASSVGPLALGETQYF.

This clone was observed once. The gene calls are TRBV30 and TRBJ1-3, with no clear D. This CDR3 contains 13 residues. V was cut by 3 bases and J by 1 base, with 7 bases left in between. Germline values: CDR1 GTSNPN, CDR2 SVGIG (reference sequence). CDR3 DNA sequence: TGTGCCTGGAGCCACCGGTCTGGAAACACCATATATTTT. Encoded protein: CAWSHRSGNTIYF.

The chain has TRBV19 and TRBJ1-5; no clear D gene. From germline, CDR1 is LNHDA and CDR2 SQIVND (reference sequence). Trimming left V 9 bases short and J 7 bases short, with 13 bases between. CDR3 size: 12 residues. The CDR3 sequence is CASNSGGQPQHF. CDR3 nucleotide sequence: TGTGCCAGCAACAGTGGAGGGCAGCCCCAGCATTTT.

The rearrangement joins TRBV7-2 to TRBJ1-1; a possible D gene is TRBD1 (5 bases). Germline assignment: CDR1 SGHTA and CDR2 FQGNSA. Between the trimmed V and J ends, which lost 0 bases and 11 bases, there was a span of 13 bases. The CDR3 runs to 13 residues. This chain's CDR3 is CASSLAVGEGAFF. DNA for the CDR3: TGTGCCAGCAGCTTAGCGGTGGGGGAAGGGGCTTTCTTT.

This chain links TRBV19 with TRBJ2-3; possible D gene TRBD1, 6 bases. The CDR3 spans 17 residues. The germline V gene encodes CDR1 LNHDA and CDR2 SQIVND (reference sequence). The germline V and J ends were trimmed by 2 bases and 1 base, with 16 bases remaining between them. The CDR3 loop is CASSIMGTQMGTDTQYF. In DNA, the CDR3 is TGTGCCAGTAGTATAATGGGGACACAGATGGGCACAGATACGCAGTATTTT. Looking up the rest from reference TRBV19 and TRBJ2-3 gives the full variable domain: DGGITQSPKYLFRKEGQNVTLSCEQNLNHDAMYWYRQDPGQGLRLIYYSQIVNDFQKGDIAEGYSVSREKKESFPLTVTSAQKNPTAFYLCASSIMGTQMGTDTQYFGPGTRLTVL.

The CDR3 coding sequence is TGTGCCAGCAGCGTTATAGCGACCGGGGAGCTGTTTTTT. As protein: CASSVIATGELFF. The rearrangement joins TRBV9 to TRBJ2-2, with D possibly matching TRBD2 (5 bases). With 2 bases removed from V and 5 bases from J, the gap between germline ends came to 7 bases. CDR3 length: 13 amino acids. Germline V gene sequence: CDR1 SGDLS, CDR2 YYNGEE.

The chain links TRBV4-2 to TRBJ1-2; possibly TRBD1 for D (6 bases). The CDR3 spans 16 residues. V lost 1 base to trimming and J lost 0 bases, with 12 bases between them. Germline V gene data show CDR1 as LGHNA and CDR2 as YNFKEQ. As DNA, the CDR3 is TGTGCCAGCAGCCAAGGAAGGGGGAGAACTAACTATGGCTACACCTTC. It codes for CASSQGRGRTNYGYTF.

The chain has TRBV19 and TRBJ2-5; D uncertain. Germline CDR1 reads LNHDA; CDR2 reads SQIVND (reference sequence). Trimming took off 4 bases at V and 2 bases at J, with 14 bases between the two ends. This CDR3 region has 15 residues. CDR3 nucleotide sequence: TGTGCCAGTAGTACCTCTAGATCCCGACAAGAGACCCAGTACTTC. It yields the protein CASSTSRSRQETQYF.

The V and J genes are TRBV30 and TRBJ2-7, with D perhaps TRBD1 (6 bases). From germline, CDR1 is GTSNPN and CDR2 SVGIG (reference sequence). Trimming stripped 5 bases from V and 2 bases from J, with 13 bases between. The CDR3 is made up of 13 amino acids. The CDR3 DNA reads TGTGCCTGGGGACGGACAGACGCCTACGAGCAGTACTTC. The encoded protein is CAWGRTDAYEQYF.

This clone showed up just a few times. The DNA for the CDR3 is TGCGCCAGCAGCCTTACGGTCAGCGGGGGCCCCAATGAGCAGTTCTTC. Protein: CASSLTVSGGPNEQFF. V gene TRBV4-3 combines with J gene TRBJ2-1, with 8 bases that match TRBD2. CDR1 and CDR2 from the germline V gene are LGHNA and YSLEER. V lost 4 bases, J lost 6 bases, and 11 bases stayed unmatched. The CDR3 runs to 16 residues.